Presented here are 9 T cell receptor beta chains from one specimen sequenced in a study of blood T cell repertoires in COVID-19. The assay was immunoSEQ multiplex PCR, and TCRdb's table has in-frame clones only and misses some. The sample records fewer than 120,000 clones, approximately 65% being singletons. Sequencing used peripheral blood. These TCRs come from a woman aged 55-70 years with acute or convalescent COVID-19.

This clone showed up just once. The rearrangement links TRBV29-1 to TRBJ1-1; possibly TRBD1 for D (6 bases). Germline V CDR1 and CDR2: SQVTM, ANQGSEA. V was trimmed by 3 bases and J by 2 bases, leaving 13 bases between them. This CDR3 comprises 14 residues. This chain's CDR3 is CSVDIRGVNTEAFF. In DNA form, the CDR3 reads TGCAGCGTTGACATCAGGGGCGTAAACACTGAAGCTTTCTTT.

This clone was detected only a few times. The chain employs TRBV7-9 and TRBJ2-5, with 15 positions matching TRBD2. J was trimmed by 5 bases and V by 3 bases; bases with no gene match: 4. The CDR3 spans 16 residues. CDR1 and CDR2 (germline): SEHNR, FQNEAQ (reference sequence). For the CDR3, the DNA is TGTGCCAGCAGCTTTGTCGGACTAGCGGGGGGGGAGACCCAGTACTTC. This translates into CASSFVGLAGGETQYF.

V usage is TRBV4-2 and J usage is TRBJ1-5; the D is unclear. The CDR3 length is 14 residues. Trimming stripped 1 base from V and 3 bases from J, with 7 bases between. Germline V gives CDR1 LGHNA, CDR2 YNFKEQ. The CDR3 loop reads CASSQVEFNQPQHF. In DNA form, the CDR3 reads TGTGCCAGCAGCCAAGTTGAGTTCAATCAGCCCCAGCATTTT.

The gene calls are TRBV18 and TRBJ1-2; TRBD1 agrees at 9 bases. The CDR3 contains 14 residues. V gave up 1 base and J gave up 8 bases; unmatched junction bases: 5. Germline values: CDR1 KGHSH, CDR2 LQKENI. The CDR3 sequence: CASSPRDRERGYTF. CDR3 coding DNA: TGTGCCAGCTCACCACGGGACAGGGAAAGGGGCTACACCTTC.

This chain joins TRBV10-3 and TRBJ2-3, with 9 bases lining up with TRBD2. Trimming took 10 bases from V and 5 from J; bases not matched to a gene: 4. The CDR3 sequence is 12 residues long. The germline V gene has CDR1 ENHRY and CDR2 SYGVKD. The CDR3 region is CATRTSEDTQYF. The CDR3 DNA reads TGTGCCACTCGGACTAGCGAAGATACGCAGTATTTT.

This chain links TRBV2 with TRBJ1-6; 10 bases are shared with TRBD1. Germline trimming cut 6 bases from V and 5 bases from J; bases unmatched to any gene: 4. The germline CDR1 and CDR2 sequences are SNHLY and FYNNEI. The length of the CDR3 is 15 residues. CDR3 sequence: CASSGTGANNSPLHF. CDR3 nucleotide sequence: TGTGCCAGCAGCGGGACAGGGGCAAATAATTCACCCCTCCACTTT.

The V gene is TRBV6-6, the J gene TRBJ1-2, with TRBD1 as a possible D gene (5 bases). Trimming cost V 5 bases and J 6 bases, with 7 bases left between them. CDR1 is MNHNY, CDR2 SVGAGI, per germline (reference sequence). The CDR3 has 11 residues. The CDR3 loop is CASSLRDGYTF. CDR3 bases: TGTGCCAGCAGTCTCAGGGATGGCTACACCTTC.

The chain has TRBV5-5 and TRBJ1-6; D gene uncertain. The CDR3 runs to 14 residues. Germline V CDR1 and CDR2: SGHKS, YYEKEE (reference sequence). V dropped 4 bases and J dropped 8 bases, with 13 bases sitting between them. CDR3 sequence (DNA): TGTGCCAGCAGCACCCTAGGGCGGGATTCACCCCTCCACTTT. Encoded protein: CASSTLGRDSPLHF.

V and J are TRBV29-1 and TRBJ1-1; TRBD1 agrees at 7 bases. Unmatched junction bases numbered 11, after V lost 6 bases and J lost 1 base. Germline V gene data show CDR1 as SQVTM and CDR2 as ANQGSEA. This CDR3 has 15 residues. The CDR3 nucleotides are TGCAGCGTCGTCGACACAGGGGATTGGAACACTGAAGCTTTCTTT. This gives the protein CSVVDTGDWNTEAFF.